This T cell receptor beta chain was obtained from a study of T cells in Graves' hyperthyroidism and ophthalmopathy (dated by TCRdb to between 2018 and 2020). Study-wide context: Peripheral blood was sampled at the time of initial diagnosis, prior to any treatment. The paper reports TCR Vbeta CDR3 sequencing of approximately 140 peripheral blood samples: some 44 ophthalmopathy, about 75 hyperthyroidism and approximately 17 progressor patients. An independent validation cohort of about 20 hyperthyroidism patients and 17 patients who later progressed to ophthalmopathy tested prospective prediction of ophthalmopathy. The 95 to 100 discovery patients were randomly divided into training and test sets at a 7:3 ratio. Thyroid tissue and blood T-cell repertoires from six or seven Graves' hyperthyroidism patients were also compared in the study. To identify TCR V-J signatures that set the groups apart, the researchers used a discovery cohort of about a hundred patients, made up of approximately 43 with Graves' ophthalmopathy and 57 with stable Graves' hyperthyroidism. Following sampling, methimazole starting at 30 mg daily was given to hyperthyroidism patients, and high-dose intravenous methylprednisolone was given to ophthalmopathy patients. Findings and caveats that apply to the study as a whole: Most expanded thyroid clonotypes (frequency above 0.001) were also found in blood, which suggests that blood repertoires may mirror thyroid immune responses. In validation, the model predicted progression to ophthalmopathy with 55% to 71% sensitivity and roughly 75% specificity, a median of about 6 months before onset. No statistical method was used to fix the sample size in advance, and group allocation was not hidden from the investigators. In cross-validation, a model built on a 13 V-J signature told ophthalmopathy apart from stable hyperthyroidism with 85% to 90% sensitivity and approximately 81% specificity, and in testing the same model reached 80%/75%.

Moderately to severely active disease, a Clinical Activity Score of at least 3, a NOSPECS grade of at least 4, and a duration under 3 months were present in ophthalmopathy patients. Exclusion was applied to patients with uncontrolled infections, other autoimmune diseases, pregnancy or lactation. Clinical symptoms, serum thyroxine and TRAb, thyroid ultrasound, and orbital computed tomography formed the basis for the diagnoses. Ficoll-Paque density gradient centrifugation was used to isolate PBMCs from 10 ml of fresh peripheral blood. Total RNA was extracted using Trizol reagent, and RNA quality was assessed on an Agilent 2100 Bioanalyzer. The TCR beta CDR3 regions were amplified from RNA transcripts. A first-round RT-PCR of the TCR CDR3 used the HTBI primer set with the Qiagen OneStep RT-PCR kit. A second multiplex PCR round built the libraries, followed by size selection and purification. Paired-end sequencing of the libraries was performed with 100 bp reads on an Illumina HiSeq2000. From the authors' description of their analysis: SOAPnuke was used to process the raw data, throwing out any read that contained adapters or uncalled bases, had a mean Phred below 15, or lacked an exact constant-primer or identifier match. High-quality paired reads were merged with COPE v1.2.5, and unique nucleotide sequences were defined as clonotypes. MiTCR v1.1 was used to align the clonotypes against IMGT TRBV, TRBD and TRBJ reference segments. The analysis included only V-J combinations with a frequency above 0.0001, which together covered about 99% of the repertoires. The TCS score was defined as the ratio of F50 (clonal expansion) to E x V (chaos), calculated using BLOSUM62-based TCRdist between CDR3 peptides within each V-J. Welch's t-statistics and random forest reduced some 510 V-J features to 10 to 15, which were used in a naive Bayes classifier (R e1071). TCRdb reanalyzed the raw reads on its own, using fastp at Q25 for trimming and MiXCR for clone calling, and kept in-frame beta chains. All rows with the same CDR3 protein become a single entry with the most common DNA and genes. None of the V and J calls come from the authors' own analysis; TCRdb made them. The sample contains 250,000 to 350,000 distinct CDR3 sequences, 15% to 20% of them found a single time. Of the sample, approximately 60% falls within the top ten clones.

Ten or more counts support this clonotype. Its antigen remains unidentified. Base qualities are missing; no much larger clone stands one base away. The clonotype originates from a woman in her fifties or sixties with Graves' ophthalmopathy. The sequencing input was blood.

For the CDR3, the sequence is CASRVAGQDTEAFF. The sequenced DNA: TGTGCCAGCAGGGTCGCGGGCCAGGACACTGAAGCTTTCTTT. Rearrangement joined TRBV12-3 or TRBV12-4 to TRBJ1-1; the D gene remains uncertain. V and J lose 6 bases and 3 bases, and a span of 14 bases separates them. Measured from the cysteine to the phenylalanine, the CDR3 is 14 residues long. CDR3 DNA only is kept here, 42 bases in frame from base 1.